The entry below describes one TCR beta chain. The data derive from a study of blood T cell repertoires in COVID-19. Authors' analysis steps: From reference gene primer amplification, estimates of nucleated cell counts were derived. Sequencing used immunoSEQ multiplex PCR; TCRdb keeps in-frame clones, though not all of them. Clone size and V and J calls were adopted from that table, with D and trimming inferred from the DNA. This sample has about 36,000 clones; about three quarters occur once, and the top ten carry less than 2.5%. The CDR3 has 15 amino acids. Germline V CDR1 and CDR2: SGHAT, FQNNGV. Trimming left V 0 bases short and J 1 base short, with 9 bases between.

J is TRBJ1-2 and V is TRBV11-2; D uncertain. This receptor was identified in a man aged 60 to 75 with active COVID-19. Sequencing was done on a sample of peripheral blood. CDR3 DNA sequence: TGTGCCAGCAGCTTAGAAGTCGGGATTAACTATGGCTACACCTTC. Residues: CASSLEVGINYGYTF. The variable domain in full, completed from reference TRBV11-2 and TRBJ1-2, reads EAGVAQSPRYKIIEKRQSVAFWCNPISGHATLYWYQQILGQGPKLLIQFQNNGVVDDSQLPKDRFSAERLKGVDSTLKIQPAKLEDSAVYLCASSLEVGINYGYTFGSGTRLTVV.